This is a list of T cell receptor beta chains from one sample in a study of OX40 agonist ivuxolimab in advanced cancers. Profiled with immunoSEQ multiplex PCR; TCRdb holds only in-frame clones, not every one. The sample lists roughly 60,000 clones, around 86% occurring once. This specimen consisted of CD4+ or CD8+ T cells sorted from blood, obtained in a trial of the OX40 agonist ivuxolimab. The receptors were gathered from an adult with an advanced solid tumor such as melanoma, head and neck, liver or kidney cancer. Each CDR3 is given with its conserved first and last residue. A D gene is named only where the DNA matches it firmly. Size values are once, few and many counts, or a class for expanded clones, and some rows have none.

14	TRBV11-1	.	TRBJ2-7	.	TGTGCCAGCAGCTTTGGGCGGGCCGGTTACGAGCAGTACTTC	CASSFGRAGYEQYF
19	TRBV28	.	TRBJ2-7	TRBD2	TGTGCCAGCAGTTCCATCCTAGCGGGAGGGCCCAAAAGCTCCTACGAGCAGTACTTC	CASSSILAGGPKSSYEQYF
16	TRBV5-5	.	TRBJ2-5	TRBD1	TGTGCCAGCAGCGCGGGACAGGGGGCGGTCAAAGAGACCCAGTACTTC	CASSAGQGAVKETQYF
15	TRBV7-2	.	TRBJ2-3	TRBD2	TGTGCCAGCAGCTATAAGTCGGGGGGTTCAGATACGCAGTATTTT	CASSYKSGGSDTQYF
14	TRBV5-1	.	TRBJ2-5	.	TGCGCCAGCAGCCCCGGGACTGCTGAAGAGACCCAGTACTTC	CASSPGTAEETQYF
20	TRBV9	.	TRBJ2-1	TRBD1	TGTGCCAGCAGCGCCTTGGGACAGGGGGAATACGGGGGAGCCCACGGGGTGCAGTTCTTC	CASSALGQGEYGGAHGVQFF
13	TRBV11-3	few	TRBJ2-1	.	TGTGCCAGCAGCTTAAGAGGGGGTAATGAGCAGTTCTTC	CASSLRGGNEQFF
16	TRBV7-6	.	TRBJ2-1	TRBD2	TGTGCCAGCAGCTCGGTAGCGGGAGTCCACTACAATGAGCAGTTCTTC	CASSSVAGVHYNEQFF
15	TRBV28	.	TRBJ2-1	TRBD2	TGTGCCAGCAGCCTACTAGCGGGGATTTACAATGAGCAGTTCTTC	CASSLLAGIYNEQFF
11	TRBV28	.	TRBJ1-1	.	TGTGCCAGCATATCCGTGACGGAAGCTTTCTTT	CASISVTEAFF
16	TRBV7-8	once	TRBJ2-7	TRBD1	TGTGCCAGCAGCCCCGGGACAGTGGGATCTGACTACGAGCAGTACTTC	CASSPGTVGSDYEQYF
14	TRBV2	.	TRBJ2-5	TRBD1	TGTGCCAGCTTGCCAGGGGGCGAGGTAGAGACCCAGTACTTC	CASLPGGEVETQYF
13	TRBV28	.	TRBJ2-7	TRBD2	TGTGCCAGCCAACTAGCGGGTACCTACGAGCAGTACTTC	CASQLAGTYEQYF
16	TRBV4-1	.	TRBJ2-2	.	TGCGCCAGCAGCCAAGATTTTGGGGGGGCGCACGGGGAGCTGTTTTTT	CASSQDFGGAHGELFF
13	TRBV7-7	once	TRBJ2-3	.	TGTGCTAGCAGCTTAGTAGGCGGTGATACGCAGTATTTT	CASSLVGGDTQYF
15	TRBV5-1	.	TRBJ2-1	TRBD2	TGCGCCAGCAGCTTGGAGGGACTAGCGGCTTACGAGCAGTTCTTC	CASSLEGLAAYEQFF
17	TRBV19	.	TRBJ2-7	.	TGTGCCAGTAGTATAGATGGGGTAGGCCGGGCCTCCTACGAGCAGTACTTC	CASSIDGVGRASYEQYF
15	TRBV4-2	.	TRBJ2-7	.	TGTGCCAGCAGCCAAGATATAGGGGGGGACGACGAGCAGTACTTC	CASSQDIGGDDEQYF
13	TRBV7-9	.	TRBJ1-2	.	TGTGCCAGCACCCCCCCCTACGCGAGCGGATACACCTTC	CASTPPYASGYTF
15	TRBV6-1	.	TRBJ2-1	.	TGTGCCAGCAGTGTCCGGCAGGGCTCCTACAATGAGCAGTTCTTC	CASSVRQGSYNEQFF
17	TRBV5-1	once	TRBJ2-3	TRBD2	TGCGCCAGCAGCTTGGCTCTAGCGGGGGGCAGCACAGATACGCAGTATTTT	CASSLALAGGSTDTQYF
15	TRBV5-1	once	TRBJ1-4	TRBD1	TGCGCCAGCAGCACCGACAGGGTGGGTAATGAAAAACTGTTTTTT	CASSTDRVGNEKLFF
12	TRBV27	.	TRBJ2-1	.	TGTGCCAGCAGTTTCGCAGGCCGGACGCAGTTCTTC	CASSFAGRTQFF
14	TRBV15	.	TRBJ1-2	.	TGTGCCACCAGTAGCTGGGGAGGTAACTATGGCTACACCTTC	CATSSWGGNYGYTF
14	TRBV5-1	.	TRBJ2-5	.	TGCGCCAGCAGCCCCGGGGCAGACCAAGAGACCCAGTACTTC	CASSPGADQETQYF
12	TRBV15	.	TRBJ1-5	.	TGTGCCACCAGCAGAGATAGCCTGCCCCAGCATTTT	CATSRDSLPQHF
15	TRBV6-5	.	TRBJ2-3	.	TGTGCCAGCAGTTACTCGAATGGCCCCACAGATACGCAGTATTTT	CASSYSNGPTDTQYF